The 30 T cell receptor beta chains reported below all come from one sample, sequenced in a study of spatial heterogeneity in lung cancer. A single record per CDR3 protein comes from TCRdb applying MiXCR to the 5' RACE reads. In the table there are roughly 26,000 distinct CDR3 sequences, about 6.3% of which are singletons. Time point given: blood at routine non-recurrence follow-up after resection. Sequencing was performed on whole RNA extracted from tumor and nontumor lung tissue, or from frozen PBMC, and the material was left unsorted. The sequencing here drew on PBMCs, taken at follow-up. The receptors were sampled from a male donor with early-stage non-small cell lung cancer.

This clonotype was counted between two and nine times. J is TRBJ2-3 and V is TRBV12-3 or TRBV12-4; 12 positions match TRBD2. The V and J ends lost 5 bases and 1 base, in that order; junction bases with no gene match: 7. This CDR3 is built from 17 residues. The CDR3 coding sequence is TGTGCCAGCAGTGATAATCGACTAGCGGGGGGCACAGATACGCAGTATTTT. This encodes CASSDNRLAGGTDTQYF.

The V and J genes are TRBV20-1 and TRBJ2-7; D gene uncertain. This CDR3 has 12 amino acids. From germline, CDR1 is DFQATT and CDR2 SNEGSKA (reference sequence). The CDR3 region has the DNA TGCAATGCCCGATCCTTTGTTGACGAGCAGTACTTC. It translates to CNARSFVDEQYF.

CDR3 DNA sequence: TGTGCCACCGCCCGGGGCGGCCCCTACGAGCAGTACTTC. It translates to CATARGGPYEQYF. V usage is TRBV6-6 and J usage is TRBJ2-7; D may correspond to TRBD1 or TRBD2 (5 bases each). The V end was cut by 10 bases, the J end by 2 bases, with 15 bases between. The CDR3 is 13 amino acids. Germline V lookup: CDR1 MNHNY, CDR2 SVGAGI (reference sequence).

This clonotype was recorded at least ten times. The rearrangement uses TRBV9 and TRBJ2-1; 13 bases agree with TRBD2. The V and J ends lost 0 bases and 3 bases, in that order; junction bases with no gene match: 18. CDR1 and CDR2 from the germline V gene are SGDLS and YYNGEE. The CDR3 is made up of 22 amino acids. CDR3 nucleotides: TGTGCCAGCAGCGTAGGGACAGCGGGGACTAGCGGGACCCAACGCCTCTACAATGAGCAGTTCTTC. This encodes CASSVGTAGTSGTQRLYNEQFF.

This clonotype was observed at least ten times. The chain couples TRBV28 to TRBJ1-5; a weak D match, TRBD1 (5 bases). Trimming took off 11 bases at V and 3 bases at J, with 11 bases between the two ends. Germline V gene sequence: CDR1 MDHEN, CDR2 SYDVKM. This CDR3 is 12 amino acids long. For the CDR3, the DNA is TGTGCCGTACAGGCGTACAATCAGCCCCAGCATTTT. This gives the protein CAVQAYNQPQHF.

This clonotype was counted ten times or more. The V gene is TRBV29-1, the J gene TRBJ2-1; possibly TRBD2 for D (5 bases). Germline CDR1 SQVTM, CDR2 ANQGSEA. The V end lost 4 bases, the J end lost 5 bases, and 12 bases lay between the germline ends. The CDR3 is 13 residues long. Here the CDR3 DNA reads TGCAGCGTTGTGGGCGGGCCGCACAATGAGCAGTTCTTC. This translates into CSVVGGPHNEQFF.

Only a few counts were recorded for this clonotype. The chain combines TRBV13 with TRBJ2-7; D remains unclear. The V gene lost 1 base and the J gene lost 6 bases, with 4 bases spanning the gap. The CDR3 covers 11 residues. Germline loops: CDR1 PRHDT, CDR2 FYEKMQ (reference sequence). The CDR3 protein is CASSLALEQYF. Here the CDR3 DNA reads TGTGCCAGCAGCTTAGCGCTCGAGCAGTACTTC. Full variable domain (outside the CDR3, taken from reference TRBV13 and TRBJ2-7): AAGVIQSPRHLIKEKRETATLKCYPIPRHDTVYWYQQGPGQDPQFLISFYEKMQSDKGSIPDRFSAQQFSDYHSELNMSSLELGDSALYFCASSLALEQYFGPGTRLTVT.

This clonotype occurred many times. The CDR3 spells CASSSVRNYGYTF. The CDR3 DNA reads TGTGCCAGCAGCTCCGTCAGGAACTATGGCTACACCTTC. The chain carries TRBV11-2 and TRBJ1-2; D gene uncertain. The germline V and J ends were trimmed by 4 bases and 2 bases, with 8 bases remaining between them. Germline V gene sequence: CDR1 SGHAT, CDR2 FQNNGV. CDR3 size: 13 residues.

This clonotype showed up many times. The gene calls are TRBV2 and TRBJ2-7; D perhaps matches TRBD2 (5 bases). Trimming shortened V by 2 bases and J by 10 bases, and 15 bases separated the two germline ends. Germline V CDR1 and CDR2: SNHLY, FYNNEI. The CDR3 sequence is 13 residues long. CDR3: CASSESSPLGQYV. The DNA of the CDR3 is TGTGCCAGCAGTGAATCTAGCCCCCTAGGACAGTACGTC.

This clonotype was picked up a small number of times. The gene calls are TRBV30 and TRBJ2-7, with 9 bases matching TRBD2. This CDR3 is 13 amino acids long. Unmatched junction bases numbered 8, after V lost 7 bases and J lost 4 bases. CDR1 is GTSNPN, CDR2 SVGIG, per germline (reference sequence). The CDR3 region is CAFAGGPVYEQYF. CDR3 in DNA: TGTGCCTTCGCGGGGGGGCCTGTATACGAGCAGTACTTC.

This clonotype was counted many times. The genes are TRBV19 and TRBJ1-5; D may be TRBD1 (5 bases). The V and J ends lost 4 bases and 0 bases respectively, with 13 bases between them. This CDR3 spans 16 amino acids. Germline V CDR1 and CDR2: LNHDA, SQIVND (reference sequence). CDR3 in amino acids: CASSRGDRPSNQPQHF. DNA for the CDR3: TGTGCCAGTAGTAGGGGCGACAGACCTAGCAATCAGCCCCAGCATTTT.

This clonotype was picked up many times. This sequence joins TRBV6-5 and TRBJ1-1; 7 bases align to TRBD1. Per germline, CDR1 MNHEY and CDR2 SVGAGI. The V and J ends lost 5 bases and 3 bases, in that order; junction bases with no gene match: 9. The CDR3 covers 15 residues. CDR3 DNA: TGTGCCAGCAGTCCCGGGACAGCCGGATACACTGAAGCTTTCTTT. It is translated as CASSPGTAGYTEAFF.

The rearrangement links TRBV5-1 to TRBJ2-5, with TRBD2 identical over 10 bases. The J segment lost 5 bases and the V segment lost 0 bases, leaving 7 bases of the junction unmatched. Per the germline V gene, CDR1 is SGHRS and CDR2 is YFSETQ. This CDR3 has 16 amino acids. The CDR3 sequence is CASSLAASGSFETQYF. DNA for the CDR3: TGCGCCAGCAGCTTGGCGGCTAGCGGGAGCTTCGAGACCCAGTACTTC.

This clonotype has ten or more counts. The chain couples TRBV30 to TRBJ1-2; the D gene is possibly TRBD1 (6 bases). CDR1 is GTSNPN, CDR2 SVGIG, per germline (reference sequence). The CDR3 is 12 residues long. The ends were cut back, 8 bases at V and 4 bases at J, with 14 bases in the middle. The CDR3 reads CALFRGRYGYTF. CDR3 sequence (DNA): TGTGCCCTGTTCCGGGGGCGCTATGGCTACACCTTC.

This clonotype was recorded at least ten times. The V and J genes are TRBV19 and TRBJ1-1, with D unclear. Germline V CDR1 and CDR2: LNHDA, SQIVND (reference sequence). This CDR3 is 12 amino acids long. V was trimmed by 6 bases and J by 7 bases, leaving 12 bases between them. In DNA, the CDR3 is TGTGCCAGTAGACGGGAGCAGTTTGAAGCTTTCTTT. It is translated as CASRREQFEAFF.

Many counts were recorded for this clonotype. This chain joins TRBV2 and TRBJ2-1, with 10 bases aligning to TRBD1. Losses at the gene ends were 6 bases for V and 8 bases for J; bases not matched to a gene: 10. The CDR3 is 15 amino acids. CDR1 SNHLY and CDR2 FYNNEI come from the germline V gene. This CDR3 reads CASSPDRGPTDEQFF. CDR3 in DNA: TGTGCCAGCAGCCCAGACAGGGGGCCTACGGATGAGCAGTTCTTC.

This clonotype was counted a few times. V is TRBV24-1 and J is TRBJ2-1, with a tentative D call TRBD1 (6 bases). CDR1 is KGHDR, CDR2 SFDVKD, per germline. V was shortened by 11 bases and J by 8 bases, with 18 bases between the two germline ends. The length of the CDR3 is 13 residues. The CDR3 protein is CAIDTGLQDEQFF. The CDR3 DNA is TGTGCCATCGATACAGGGTTACAAGATGAGCAGTTCTTC.

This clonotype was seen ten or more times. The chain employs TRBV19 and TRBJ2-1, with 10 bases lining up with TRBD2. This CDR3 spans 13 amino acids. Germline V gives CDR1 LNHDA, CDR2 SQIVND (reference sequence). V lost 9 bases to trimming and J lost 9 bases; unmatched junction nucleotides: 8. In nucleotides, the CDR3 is TGTGCCAGCAGTGGGCTAGCGGGAGTTGAGCAGTTCTTC. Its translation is CASSGLAGVEQFF.

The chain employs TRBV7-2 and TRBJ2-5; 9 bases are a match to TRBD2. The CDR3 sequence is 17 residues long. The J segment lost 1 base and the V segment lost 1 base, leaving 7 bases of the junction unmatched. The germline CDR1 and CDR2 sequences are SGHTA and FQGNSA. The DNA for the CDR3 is TGTGCCAGCAGCTTAGGTCCTAGCGGGACAACCCAAGAGACCCAGTACTTC. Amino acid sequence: CASSLGPSGTTQETQYF. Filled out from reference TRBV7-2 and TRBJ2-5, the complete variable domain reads GAGVSQSPSNKVTEKGKDVELRCDPISGHTALYWYRQSLGQGLEFLIYFQGNSAPDKSGLPSDRFSAERTGGSVSTLTIQRTQQEDSAVYLCASSLGPSGTTQETQYFGPGTRLLVL.

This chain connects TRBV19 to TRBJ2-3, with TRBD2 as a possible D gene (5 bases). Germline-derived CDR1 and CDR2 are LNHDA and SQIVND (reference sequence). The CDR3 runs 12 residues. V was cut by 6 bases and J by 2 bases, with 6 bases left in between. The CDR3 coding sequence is TGTGCCAGTAGCGGGGACACAGATACGCAGTATTTT. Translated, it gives CASSGDTDTQYF.

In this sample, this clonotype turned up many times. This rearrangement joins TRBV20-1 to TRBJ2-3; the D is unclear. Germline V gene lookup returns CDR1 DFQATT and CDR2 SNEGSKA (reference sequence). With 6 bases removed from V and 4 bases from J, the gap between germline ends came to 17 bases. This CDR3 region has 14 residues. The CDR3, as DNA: TGCAGTGCCCCCTGGGCGGTTGCGTCAGATACGCAGTATTTT. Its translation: CSAPWAVASDTQYF.

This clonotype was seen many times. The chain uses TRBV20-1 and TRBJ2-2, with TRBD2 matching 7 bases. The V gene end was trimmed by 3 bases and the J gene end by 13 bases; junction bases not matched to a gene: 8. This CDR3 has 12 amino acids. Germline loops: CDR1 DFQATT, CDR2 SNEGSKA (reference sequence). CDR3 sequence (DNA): TGCAGTGCTAGCTCGGGGGGAGGAGGGCTGTTTTTT. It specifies CSASSGGGGLFF.

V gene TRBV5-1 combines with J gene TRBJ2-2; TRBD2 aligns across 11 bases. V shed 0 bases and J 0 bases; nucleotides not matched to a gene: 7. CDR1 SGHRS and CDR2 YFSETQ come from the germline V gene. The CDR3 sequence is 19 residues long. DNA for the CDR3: TGCGCCAGCAGCTTGGCCAAGACTAGCGGGGCTACGAACACCGGGGAGCTGTTTTTT. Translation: CASSLAKTSGATNTGELFF.

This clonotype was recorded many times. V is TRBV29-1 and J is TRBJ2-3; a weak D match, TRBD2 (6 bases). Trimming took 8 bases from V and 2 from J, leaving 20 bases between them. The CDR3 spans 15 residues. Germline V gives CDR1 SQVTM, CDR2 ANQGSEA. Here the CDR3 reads CSLLPMWGDTDTQYF. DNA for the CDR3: TGCAGCCTACTACCCATGTGGGGGGACACAGATACGCAGTATTTT.

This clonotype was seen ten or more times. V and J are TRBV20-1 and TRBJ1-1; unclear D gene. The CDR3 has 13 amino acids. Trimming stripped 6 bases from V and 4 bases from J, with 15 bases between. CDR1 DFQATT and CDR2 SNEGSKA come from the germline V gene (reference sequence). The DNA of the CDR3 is TGCAGTGCAACCCGGCGGGCGGTCACTGAAGCTTTCTTT. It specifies CSATRRAVTEAFF.

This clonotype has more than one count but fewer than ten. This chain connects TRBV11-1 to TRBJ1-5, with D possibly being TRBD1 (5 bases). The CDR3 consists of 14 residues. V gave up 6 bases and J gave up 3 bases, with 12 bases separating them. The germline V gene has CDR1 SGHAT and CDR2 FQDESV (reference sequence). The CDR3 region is CASSRGGNNQPQHF. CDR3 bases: TGTGCCAGCAGTAGGGGAGGGAACAATCAGCCCCAGCATTTT.

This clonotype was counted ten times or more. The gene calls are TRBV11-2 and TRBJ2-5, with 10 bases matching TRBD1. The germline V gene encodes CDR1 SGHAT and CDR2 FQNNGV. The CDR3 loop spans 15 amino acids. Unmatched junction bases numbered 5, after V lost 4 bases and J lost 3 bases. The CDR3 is CASSSDRGREETQYF. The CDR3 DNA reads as TGTGCCAGCAGCTCGGACAGGGGGAGGGAAGAGACCCAGTACTTC. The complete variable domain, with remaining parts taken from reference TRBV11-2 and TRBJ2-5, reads EAGVAQSPRYKIIEKRQSVAFWCNPISGHATLYWYQQILGQGPKLLIQFQNNGVVDDSQLPKDRFSAERLKGVDSTLKIQPAKLEDSAVYLCASSSDRGREETQYFGPGTRLLVL.

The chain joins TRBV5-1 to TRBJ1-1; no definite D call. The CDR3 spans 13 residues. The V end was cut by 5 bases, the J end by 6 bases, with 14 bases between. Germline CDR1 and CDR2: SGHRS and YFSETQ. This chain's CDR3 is CASSFQEVSEAFF. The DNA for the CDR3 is TGCGCCAGCAGTTTCCAGGAAGTATCTGAAGCTTTCTTT.

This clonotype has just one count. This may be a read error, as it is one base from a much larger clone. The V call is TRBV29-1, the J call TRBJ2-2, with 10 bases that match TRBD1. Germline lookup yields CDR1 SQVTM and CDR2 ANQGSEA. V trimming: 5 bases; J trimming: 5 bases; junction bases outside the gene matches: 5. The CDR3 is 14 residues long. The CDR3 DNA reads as TGCAGCGTTATAAGGGACAGGGGTACCGGGGAGCTGTTTTTT. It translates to CSVIRDRGTGELFF.

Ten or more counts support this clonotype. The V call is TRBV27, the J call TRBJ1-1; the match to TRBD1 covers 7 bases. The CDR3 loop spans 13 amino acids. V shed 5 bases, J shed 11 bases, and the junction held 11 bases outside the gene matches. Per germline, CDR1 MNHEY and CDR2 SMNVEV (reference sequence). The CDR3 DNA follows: TGTGCCAGCAGTGGGTCACAGGGGAAGATGGCTTTCTTT. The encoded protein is CASSGSQGKMAFF.